The following is a TCR beta chain sequence with its context. Its antigen is as yet unknown. This CDR3 has 15 amino acids. V dropped 5 bases and J dropped 0; count of bases not matched to a gene: 6. In germline, CDR1 is MNHNS, CDR2 SASEGT. The repertoire was sequenced with immunoSEQ multiplex PCR; TCRdb's copy has only in-frame clones and lacks some. The table lists more than 70,000 clones, 96% of them singletons. The record originates from a study of T cell clonotyping in hematopoietic cell transplantation. Study context: Recipients' pretransplant samples followed cytoreduction. Overall study results and limits: Pathologically expanded recipient clonotypes increased progressively from day 30 to day 180 as diversity fell. Few recipient clonotypes overlapped donors; over 95% were de novo at given depth. Graft donor and pretransplant recipient Inverse Simpson Index values predicted broader posttransplant TCR diversity.

Time point meaning: recipient sample about 28 days before transplant, after cytoreduction. This clonotype was obtained from a woman in her 50s with acute myeloid leukemia. Some clones in this sample may be carry-over from other donors' samples. The J gene is TRBJ2-7, the V gene TRBV6-1, with 8 bases identical to TRBD1. The starting material was peripheral blood mononuclear cells, obtained before stem cell transplant. The CDR3 is CASSRDRGTSYEQYF. CDR3 nucleotides: TGTGCCAGCAGTCGAGACAGGGGCACCTCCTACGAGCAGTACTTC.